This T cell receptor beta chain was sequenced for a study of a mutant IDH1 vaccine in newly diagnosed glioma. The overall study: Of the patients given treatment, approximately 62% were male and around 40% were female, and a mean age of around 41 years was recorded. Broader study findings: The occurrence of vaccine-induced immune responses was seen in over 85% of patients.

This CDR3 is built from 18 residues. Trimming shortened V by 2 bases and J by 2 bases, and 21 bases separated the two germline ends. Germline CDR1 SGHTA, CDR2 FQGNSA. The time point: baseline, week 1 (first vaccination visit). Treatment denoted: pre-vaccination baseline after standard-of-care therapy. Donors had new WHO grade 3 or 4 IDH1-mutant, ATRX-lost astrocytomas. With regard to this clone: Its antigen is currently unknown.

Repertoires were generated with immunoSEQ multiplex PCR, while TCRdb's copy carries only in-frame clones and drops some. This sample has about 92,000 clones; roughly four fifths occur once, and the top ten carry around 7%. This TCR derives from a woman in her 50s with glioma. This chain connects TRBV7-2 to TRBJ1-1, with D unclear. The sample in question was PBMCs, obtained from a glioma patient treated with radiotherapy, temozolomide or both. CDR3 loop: CASSLSGTVGRLNTEAFF. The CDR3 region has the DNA TGTGCCAGCAGCTTAAGCGGCACGGTCGGCCGACTCAACACTGAAGCTTTCTTT.